This is a list of T cell receptor beta chains from one sample in a study of T cells in Graves' hyperthyroidism and ophthalmopathy. Each CDR3 protein gets one entry after TCRdb re-called the multiplex PCR reads with MiXCR. The sample contains about 660,000 distinct CDR3 sequences, 45% of which appear only once. The source material was peripheral blood or thyroid tissue (not recorded which). The origin of the receptors is an adult man with Graves' disease, either hyperthyroidism or ophthalmopathy (not recorded which). CDR3s include the opening cysteine and the closing phenylalanine or tryptophan. D genes are given only for firm matches. Size tells how often a clone was seen (once, few, many) or the class of an expanded clone, and some rows leave it out.

abundance: NA; j_gene: TRBJ1-2; d_gene: TRBD1; v_gene: TRBV19; CDR3aa: CASSSGQGSSYGYTF; CDR3nt: TGTGCCAGTAGTAGCGGACAGGGTTCGAGCTATGGCTACACCTTC
abundance: NA; j_gene: TRBJ1-2; d_gene: NA; v_gene: TRBV29-1; CDR3aa: CGVLGAGYGYTF; CDR3nt: TGCGGCGTTCTTGGGGCGGGCTATGGCTACACCTTC
abundance: NA; j_gene: TRBJ2-5; d_gene: NA; v_gene: TRBV9; CDR3aa: CASSVDQGTAWETQYF; CDR3nt: TGTGCCAGCAGCGTAGACCAGGGGACCGCCTGGGAGACCCAGTACTTC
abundance: NA; j_gene: TRBJ1-2; d_gene: NA; v_gene: TRBV29-1; CDR3aa: CSQDLGDSGYTF; CDR3nt: TGCAGCCAAGATTTAGGGGACTCTGGCTACACCTTC
abundance: NA; j_gene: TRBJ1-1; d_gene: NA; v_gene: TRBV24-1; CDR3aa: CATSGARQDEAFF; CDR3nt: TGTGCCACCAGCGGGGCCCGCCAGGATGAAGCTTTCTTT
abundance: NA; j_gene: TRBJ1-1; d_gene: TRBD1; v_gene: TRBV7-9; CDR3aa: CASTLDRANTEAFF; CDR3nt: TGTGCCAGCACCCTAGACAGGGCGAACACTGAAGCTTTCTTT
abundance: few; j_gene: TRBJ2-6; d_gene: NA; v_gene: TRBV19; CDR3aa: CASSSSTSGANVLTF; CDR3nt: TGTGCCAGCTCATCATCTACCTCTGGGGCCAACGTCCTGACTTTC
abundance: NA; j_gene: TRBJ1-1; d_gene: TRBD1; v_gene: TRBV10-2; CDR3aa: CASSRRTGDPNTEAFF; CDR3nt: TGCGCCAGCAGCCGGAGGACAGGGGATCCGAACACTGAAGCTTTCTTT
abundance: NA; j_gene: TRBJ1-1; d_gene: NA; v_gene: TRBV25-1; CDR3aa: CASSQETGVTGEAFF; CDR3nt: TGTGCCAGCAGCCAAGAAACTGGGGTTACAGGGGAAGCTTTCTTT
abundance: NA; j_gene: TRBJ2-7; d_gene: TRBD1; v_gene: TRBV11-2; CDR3aa: CASSPLGQGQYEQYF; CDR3nt: TGTGCCAGCAGCCCCCTTGGACAGGGACAATACGAGCAGTACTTC
abundance: many; j_gene: TRBJ1-5; d_gene: TRBD1; v_gene: TRBV12-3/TRBV12-4; CDR3aa: CASRPGTANQPQHF; CDR3nt: TGTGCCAGCAGGCCCGGGACAGCGAATCAGCCCCAGCATTTT
abundance: many; j_gene: TRBJ1-2; d_gene: NA; v_gene: TRBV20-1; CDR3aa: CSARGTLLTGYTF; CDR3nt: TGCAGTGCTAGGGGGACTCTCTTAACAGGCTACACCTTC
abundance: NA; j_gene: TRBJ1-3; d_gene: NA; v_gene: TRBV2; CDR3aa: CASSESGTTSGNTIYF; CDR3nt: TGTGCCAGCAGTGAATCAGGAACAACCTCTGGAAACACCATATATTTT
abundance: few; j_gene: TRBJ1-5; d_gene: TRBD1; v_gene: TRBV20-1; CDR3aa: CSARGQGDQPQHF; CDR3nt: TGCAGTGCTAGAGGACAGGGCGATCAGCCCCAGCATTTT
abundance: NA; j_gene: TRBJ2-5; d_gene: NA; v_gene: TRBV12-3/TRBV12-4; CDR3aa: CASSYIDGRLRETQYF; CDR3nt: TGTGCCAGCAGTTACATCGATGGGAGGTTGAGGGAGACCCAGTACTTC
abundance: NA; j_gene: TRBJ2-1; d_gene: TRBD1; v_gene: TRBV11-2; CDR3aa: CASSLWQGAMNEQFF; CDR3nt: TGTGCCAGCAGCTTGTGGCAGGGGGCTATGAATGAGCAGTTCTTC
abundance: NA; j_gene: TRBJ1-6; d_gene: NA; v_gene: TRBV7-2; CDR3aa: CASSLRGGQGNGSPLHF; CDR3nt: TGTGCCAGCAGCTTAAGAGGGGGGCAGGGTAACGGATCACCCCTCCACTTT
abundance: NA; j_gene: TRBJ1-3; d_gene: TRBD1; v_gene: TRBV2; CDR3aa: CASSFLGTGRAGNTIYF; CDR3nt: TGTGCCAGCAGTTTCCTCGGGACAGGGAGGGCTGGAAACACCATATATTTT
abundance: NA; j_gene: TRBJ2-5; d_gene: TRBD2; v_gene: TRBV7-2; CDR3aa: CASSPGLAVQETQYF; CDR3nt: TGTGCCAGCAGCCCAGGACTAGCGGTACAAGAGACCCAGTACTTC
abundance: NA; j_gene: TRBJ1-4; d_gene: NA; v_gene: TRBV7-8; CDR3aa: CASSTTRELFF; CDR3nt: TGTGCCAGCAGTACGACCCGGGAACTGTTTTTT
abundance: NA; j_gene: TRBJ1-4; d_gene: NA; v_gene: TRBV2; CDR3aa: CASSKTEGNEKLFF; CDR3nt: TGTGCCAGCAGTAAAACAGAGGGGAATGAAAAACTGTTTTTT
abundance: NA; j_gene: TRBJ2-7; d_gene: TRBD1; v_gene: TRBV10-3; CDR3aa: CAISEETGAWEQYF; CDR3nt: TGTGCCATCAGTGAGGAAACAGGGGCATGGGAGCAGTACTTC
abundance: NA; j_gene: TRBJ1-2; d_gene: NA; v_gene: TRBV2; CDR3aa: CASTWTVVNYGYTF; CDR3nt: TGTGCCAGCACCTGGACAGTCGTTAACTATGGCTACACCTTC
abundance: few; j_gene: TRBJ1-1; d_gene: NA; v_gene: TRBV5-1; CDR3aa: CASTPPGSTEAFF; CDR3nt: TGCGCCAGCACCCCCCCGGGGAGCACTGAAGCTTTCTTT
abundance: few; j_gene: TRBJ1-2; d_gene: TRBD1; v_gene: TRBV10-2; CDR3aa: CASSELHRGQNYGYTF; CDR3nt: TGCGCCAGCAGTGAGCTCCACAGGGGGCAAAACTATGGCTACACCTTC
abundance: many; j_gene: TRBJ1-1; d_gene: NA; v_gene: TRBV24-1; CDR3aa: CATGSGGAEAFF; CDR3nt: TGTGCCACCGGGTCGGGTGGAGCTGAAGCTTTCTTT
abundance: NA; j_gene: TRBJ1-6; d_gene: NA; v_gene: TRBV7-2; CDR3aa: CASSLPANNSPLHF; CDR3nt: TGTGCCAGCAGCCTGCCGGCAAATAACTCACCCCTCCACTTT
abundance: many; j_gene: TRBJ1-5; d_gene: NA; v_gene: TRBV9; CDR3aa: CASSVGTHSNQPQHF; CDR3nt: TGTGCCAGCAGCGTAGGGACACATAGCAATCAGCCCCAGCATTTT
abundance: many; j_gene: TRBJ2-7; d_gene: TRBD2; v_gene: TRBV29-1; CDR3aa: CSVESGSSDEQYF; CDR3nt: TGCAGCGTTGAAAGCGGGAGTTCGGACGAGCAGTACTTC
abundance: NA; j_gene: TRBJ2-5; d_gene: TRBD1; v_gene: TRBV7-6; CDR3aa: CASDSGQGREETQYF; CDR3nt: TGTGCCAGTGACTCAGGACAGGGACGAGAAGAGACCCAGTACTTC
abundance: NA; j_gene: TRBJ1-2; d_gene: NA; v_gene: TRBV10-3; CDR3aa: CAISESPTDYGYTF; CDR3nt: TGTGCCATCAGTGAGTCTCCGACAGATTATGGCTACACCTTC
abundance: NA; j_gene: TRBJ1-4; d_gene: NA; v_gene: TRBV5-1; CDR3aa: CASSQEWQGPEKLFF; CDR3nt: TGCGCCAGCAGCCAAGAGTGGCAGGGTCCTGAAAAACTGTTTTTT
abundance: many; j_gene: TRBJ1-1; d_gene: TRBD1; v_gene: TRBV15; CDR3aa: CATSRDRRNTEAFF; CDR3nt: TGTGCCACCAGCAGGGACAGGAGGAACACTGAAGCTTTCTTT
abundance: NA; j_gene: TRBJ2-2; d_gene: TRBD2; v_gene: TRBV6-1; CDR3aa: CASSLKTSGRDYTGELFF; CDR3nt: TGTGCCAGCAGCCTCAAGACTAGCGGGAGGGATTACACCGGGGAGCTGTTTTTT
abundance: many; j_gene: TRBJ1-1; d_gene: NA; v_gene: TRBV5-1; CDR3aa: CASSFMEGTEAFF; CDR3nt: TGCGCCAGCAGCTTTATGGAGGGTACTGAAGCTTTCTTT
abundance: many; j_gene: TRBJ2-2; d_gene: NA; v_gene: TRBV6-6; CDR3aa: CASSRDLSTGELFF; CDR3nt: TGTGCCAGCAGTCGGGACTTAAGCACCGGGGAGCTGTTTTTT
abundance: NA; j_gene: TRBJ2-7; d_gene: NA; v_gene: TRBV7-9; CDR3aa: CASSLMGKTSSYEQYF; CDR3nt: TGTGCCAGCAGCTTAATGGGAAAGACTAGCTCCTACGAGCAGTACTTC
abundance: NA; j_gene: TRBJ2-5; d_gene: TRBD2; v_gene: TRBV19; CDR3aa: CASSTRLAGGTYQETQYF; CDR3nt: TGTGCCAGTAGTACCCGACTAGCGGGAGGGACGTACCAAGAGACCCAGTACTTC
abundance: NA; j_gene: TRBJ2-7; d_gene: TRBD2; v_gene: TRBV20-1; CDR3aa: CSARGPSGNEQYF; CDR3nt: TGCAGTGCTAGAGGCCCTAGCGGGAACGAGCAGTACTTC
abundance: NA; j_gene: TRBJ2-7; d_gene: TRBD1; v_gene: TRBV6-6; CDR3aa: CASSHGQGLSYEQYF; CDR3nt: TGTGCCAGCAGTCACGGACAGGGACTTTCCTACGAGCAGTACTTC
abundance: NA; j_gene: TRBJ1-1; d_gene: NA; v_gene: TRBV6-5; CDR3aa: CASSYQTANTEAFF; CDR3nt: TGTGCCAGCAGTTACCAGACAGCTAACACTGAAGCTTTCTTT
abundance: NA; j_gene: TRBJ1-6; d_gene: NA; v_gene: TRBV5-1; CDR3aa: CASSRGPLQISNSPLHF; CDR3nt: TGCGCCAGCAGCCGCGGGCCGCTGCAGATCTCAAATTCACCCCTCCACTTT
abundance: NA; j_gene: TRBJ2-7; d_gene: TRBD2; v_gene: TRBV7-2; CDR3aa: CVSSYPMTSGASYEQYF; CDR3nt: TGTGTCAGCAGCTACCCGATGACTAGCGGGGCTTCGTACGAGCAGTACTTC
abundance: NA; j_gene: TRBJ2-7; d_gene: TRBD1; v_gene: TRBV10-3; CDR3aa: CATRDRAHEQYF; CDR3nt: TGTGCCACGCGGGACAGGGCCCACGAGCAGTACTTC
abundance: few; j_gene: TRBJ1-2; d_gene: TRBD1; v_gene: TRBV9; CDR3aa: CASSGASTGGLYGYTF; CDR3nt: TGTGCCAGCAGCGGGGCCTCGACAGGGGGGCTCTATGGCTACACCTTC
abundance: NA; j_gene: TRBJ1-1; d_gene: NA; v_gene: TRBV6-6; CDR3aa: CASIRVEGTEAFF; CDR3nt: TGTGCCAGCATCAGGGTTGAGGGCACTGAAGCTTTCTTT
abundance: NA; j_gene: TRBJ1-2; d_gene: NA; v_gene: TRBV25-1; CDR3aa: CASSESGARSYGYTF; CDR3nt: TGTGCCAGCAGTGAATCCGGGGCCAGAAGCTATGGCTACACCTTC
abundance: few; j_gene: TRBJ1-6; d_gene: NA; v_gene: TRBV5-6; CDR3aa: CASSFTGFNSPLHF; CDR3nt: TGTGCCAGCAGCTTCACAGGGTTTAATTCACCCCTCCACTTT
abundance: many; j_gene: TRBJ1-1; d_gene: TRBD1; v_gene: TRBV5-1; CDR3aa: CASSRQGQDTEAFF; CDR3nt: TGTGCCAGCAGCAGACAGGGTCAGGACACTGAAGCTTTCTTT
abundance: few; j_gene: TRBJ1-2; d_gene: TRBD1; v_gene: TRBV9; CDR3aa: CASSVMTGGSGYTF; CDR3nt: TGTGCCAGCAGCGTGATGACAGGGGGCTCGGGCTACACCTTC
abundance: few; j_gene: TRBJ2-5; d_gene: TRBD2; v_gene: TRBV7-2; CDR3aa: CASNILAGETQYF; CDR3nt: TGTGCCAGCAATATACTAGCGGGGGAGACCCAGTACTTC
abundance: NA; j_gene: TRBJ1-6; d_gene: NA; v_gene: TRBV7-2; CDR3aa: CASSLGGGGQGYNSPLHF; CDR3nt: TGTGCCAGCAGCTTAGGGGGCGGGGGGCAGGGCTATAATTCACCCCTCCACTTT